This T cell receptor (beta chain) stems from a study of T cells in Graves' hyperthyroidism and ophthalmopathy (dated by TCRdb to about 2019). Concerning the study at large: Peripheral blood was collected at initial diagnosis, before any treatment. A discovery cohort of about a hundred patients, about 40 with Graves' ophthalmopathy and 55 to 65 with stable Graves' hyperthyroidism, was used to find distinguishing TCR V-J signatures. Whether ophthalmopathy could be predicted prospectively was tested in an independent validation cohort made up of some 20 hyperthyroidism patients plus 17 patients who later progressed to ophthalmopathy. The approximately 98 discovery patients were randomly divided into training and test sets at a 7:3 ratio. Thyroid tissue and blood T-cell repertoires from roughly six Graves' hyperthyroidism patients were also compared in the study. Following sampling, methimazole starting at 30 mg daily was given to hyperthyroidism patients, and high-dose intravenous methylprednisolone was given to ophthalmopathy patients. The paper describes TCR Vbeta CDR3 sequencing of 140 or so peripheral blood samples, made up of roughly 45 ophthalmopathy patients, some 76 hyperthyroidism patients and roughly 17 progressor patients. The study at large found these results: In cross-validation, a model built on a 13 V-J signature told ophthalmopathy apart from stable hyperthyroidism with approximately 90% sensitivity and 81% to 82% specificity, and in testing the same model reached 80%/75%. During validation, the model predicted progression to ophthalmopathy a median of roughly six months ahead of onset, with around 71% sensitivity and 72.22% specificity. No statistical method was used to fix the sample size in advance, and group allocation was not hidden from the investigators. Most expanded thyroid clonotypes (frequency above 0.001) were also found in blood, which suggests that blood repertoires may mirror thyroid immune responses.

The TCR beta CDR3 regions were amplified from RNA transcripts. The TCR CDR3 was subjected to a first round of RT-PCR using the HTBI primer set and the Qiagen OneStep RT-PCR kit. Libraries were constructed in a second round of multiplex PCR, after which size selection and purification were performed. Sequencing of the libraries was done on an Illumina HiSeq2000 using paired-end 100 bp reads. In the original analysis: Raw data were processed with SOAPnuke, discarding reads with adapters, uncalled bases, mean Phred below 15, or no exact constant-primer or identifier match. COPE v1.2.5 was used to merge the high-quality paired reads, and each unique nucleotide sequence was defined as a clonotype. MiTCR v1.1 was used to align the clonotypes against IMGT TRBV, TRBD and TRBJ reference segments. The analysis included only V-J combinations with a frequency above 0.0001, which together covered 99% to 99.2% of the repertoires. A TCS score was defined as the ratio of F50 (clonal expansion) to E x V (chaos), with BLOSUM62-based TCRdist applied between CDR3 peptides within each V-J. Welch's t-statistics and random forest reduced roughly 540 V-J features to around 14, which were used in a naive Bayes classifier (R e1071). TCRdb reprocessed the public reads (quality trimming at Q25 with fastp, clone calling with MiXCR) and kept in-frame beta chains. Each entry merges the rows of one CDR3 protein and shows their most common DNA and genes. TCRdb, not the authors, supplied the V and J calls. The sample contains around 290,000 distinct CDR3 sequences, about an eighth of them found a single time. Of the sample, 7.5% to 8% is held by the ten largest clones.

CDR1 and CDR2 were assigned from the germline V gene as SNHLY and FYNNEI. Relative to germline, V is missing 8 bases and J is missing 3 bases, with 13 bases of the junction outside any gene match. There are 15 amino acids in the CDR3, from cysteine to phenylalanine inclusive. The only DNA kept is the CDR3, 45 bases in frame from the first base. There are many counts of this clonotype. Its recognized antigen is unknown. One base away there is no much larger clone; base qualities are not given. Hyperthyroidism patients were aged 18 to 65 years and newly diagnosed, with disease duration of less than 2 months. Patients with uncontrolled infections, other autoimmune diseases, pregnancy or lactation were excluded. Diagnoses were based on clinical symptoms, serum thyroxine and TRAb, thyroid ultrasound and orbital computed tomography. For progressor patients, blood was drawn at the first diagnosis of hyperthyroidism, before any ophthalmopathy symptoms had appeared. PBMCs were isolated from 8 to 10 ml of fresh peripheral blood by Ficoll-Paque density gradient centrifugation. Progressor patients were initially diagnosed with Graves' hyperthyroidism and developed ophthalmopathy during follow-up. Total RNA was extracted with Trizol reagent, and quality was checked on an Agilent 2100 Bioanalyzer.

The source is a woman aged 25 to 45 with Graves' hyperthyroidism that later progressed to Graves' ophthalmopathy. The material sequenced was blood. The receptor chain draws on TRBV2 and TRBJ2-7; 7 bases in the middle match TRBD2. The nucleotide sequence reads as follows: TGTGCCAGCCGTCGACCCCGGCTAGCGGACTACGAGCAGTACTTC. It codes for CASRRPRLADYEQYF.